This T cell receptor (beta chain) was found in a study of blood T cell repertoires in COVID-19. Study-level information: Acute and convalescent COVID-19 specimens originated in the United States, Italy and Spain.

Profiled with immunoSEQ multiplex PCR; TCRdb holds only in-frame clones, not every one. Of roughly 52,000 clones in the sample, around nine tenths are singletons; the top ten hold under 4.5%. CDR3 length: 14 amino acids. Germline V gives CDR1 SQVTM, CDR2 ANQGSEA. Trimming took 6 bases from V and 0 from J; bases not matched to a gene: 4. This clone is labeled as medium-sized. The clonotype originates from a man aged 50 or older with acute or convalescent COVID-19. The rearrangement links TRBV29-1 to TRBJ2-5, with 10 bases fitting TRBD2. Material: peripheral blood. DNA of the CDR3: TGCAGCGTGGAACTAGCGGGAAACCAAGAGACCCAGTACTTC. The encoded protein is CSVELAGNQETQYF.